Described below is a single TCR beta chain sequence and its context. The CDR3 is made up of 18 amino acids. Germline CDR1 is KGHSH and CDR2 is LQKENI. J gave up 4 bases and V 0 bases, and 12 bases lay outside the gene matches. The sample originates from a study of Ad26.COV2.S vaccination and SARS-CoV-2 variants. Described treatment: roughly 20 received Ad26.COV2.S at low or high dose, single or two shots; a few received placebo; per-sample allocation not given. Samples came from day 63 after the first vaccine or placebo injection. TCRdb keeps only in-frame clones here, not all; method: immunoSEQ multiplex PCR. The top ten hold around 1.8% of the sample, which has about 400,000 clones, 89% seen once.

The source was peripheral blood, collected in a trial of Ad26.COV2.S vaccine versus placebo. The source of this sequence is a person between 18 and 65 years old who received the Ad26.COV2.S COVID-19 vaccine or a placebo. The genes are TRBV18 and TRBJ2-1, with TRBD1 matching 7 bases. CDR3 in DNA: TGTGCCAGCTCACCACCGGTCAGGGGGTCGGACAAATACAATGAGCAGTTCTTC. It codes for CASSPPVRGSDKYNEQFF.